A selection of T cell receptor beta chains follows, all from one sample in a study of control samples from healthy donors and cancer patients. Produced via immunoSEQ multiplex PCR; TCRdb's table is partial and in-frame only. The repertoire holds about 63,000 clones, with roughly 85% as singletons. The specimen sequenced was blood. The receptors were sampled from a man aged 40-49 years in good health. Each CDR3 is given without its conserved first and last residue. For some rows the clone size is stated as once, few or many, or as a class when expanded; others skip it.

J,size,V,CDR3
TRBJ2-1,.,TRBV7-6,ASSLATGNSYNEQF
TRBJ2-3,.,TRBV28,ASSLGATDTQY
TRBJ1-2,.,TRBV7-2,ASSARAGGDYGYT
TRBJ2-3,.,TRBV11-3,ASSSHGQGVTDTQY
TRBJ1-6,.,TRBV4-3,ASSQDLQGSYNSPLH
TRBJ1-1,.,TRBV29-1,SCWDREGTEAF
TRBJ2-7,.,TRBV7-9,ASSHVLPSGFTYEQY
TRBJ1-5,.,TRBV6-1,ASSVSGGRGNQPQH
TRBJ2-7,.,TRBV25-1,ASNSAGTGSSYEQY
TRBJ2-1,.,TRBV7-8,ASSDTSGSRNEQF
TRBJ2-5,.,TRBV20-1,SASRRQETQY
TRBJ2-2,.,TRBV20-1,SASAGRHTGELF
TRBJ2-7,few,TRBV27,ASSLGFVSGEQY
TRBJ1-2,.,TRBV2,AIETDRVSLSYGYT
TRBJ2-3,.,TRBV6-4,ASSERGGTDTQY
TRBJ2-5,.,TRBV11-3,ASSSDRDTETQY
TRBJ1-2,once,TRBV29-1,SVDSNTDYGYT
TRBJ2-3,.,TRBV29-1,SAGSGRAADTQY
TRBJ2-7,.,TRBV2,ASNSENEQY
TRBJ1-3,.,TRBV5-4,ASSSFLGTSGNTIY
TRBJ2-5,.,TRBV27,ASSLSPLAGQETQY
TRBJ2-7,once,TRBV5-1,ASSDGGGDREQY
TRBJ2-3,.,TRBV2,ASSLSRGQDTQY
TRBJ2-5,.,TRBV4-1,ASSPSGQETQY
TRBJ1-4,.,TRBV7-9,ASSSQAGNEKLF
TRBJ2-7,.,TRBV6-2/TRBV6-3,ASSYSEVWQY
TRBJ1-4,few,TRBV27,ASSPYNRGHEKLF
TRBJ2-2,.,TRBV9,ASSGRQGAHNTGELF
TRBJ1-2,.,TRBV9,ASSVDIRVTYGYT
TRBJ1-4,once,TRBV3-1/TRBV3-2,ASSDLGRVDEKLF
TRBJ2-5,once,TRBV11-3,ASSSTEKGETQY
TRBJ2-4,.,TRBV20-1,SARSHIQY
TRBJ1-1,.,TRBV6-5,ASTHAREAF
TRBJ2-2,.,TRBV19,ASSRILWDSSTGELF
TRBJ2-1,.,TRBV7-3,ASSLGTSGRNEQF
TRBJ2-5,once,TRBV10-2,ASSPGLEATQY
TRBJ2-7,.,TRBV7-2,ASSLGLAGGTGGQY
TRBJ2-3,few,TRBV11-3,ASSLQGKETDTQY
TRBJ1-4,.,TRBV7-9,ASSLYGTNEKLF
TRBJ1-1,.,TRBV5-4,ASSLEGPGDREAF
TRBJ2-1,.,TRBV4-2,ASSQEGDQRGGNEQF
TRBJ2-3,.,TRBV7-3,ASSRTSGSTDTQY
TRBJ1-4,.,TRBV14,ASSPRTGGSEKLF
TRBJ1-1,.,TRBV7-8,ASSSLAANTEAF
TRBJ1-4,.,TRBV5-6,ASSGGTAEKLF
TRBJ2-5,.,TRBV25-1,ASSERREETQY
TRBJ1-5,.,TRBV4-1,ASSHFPGGPNQPQH
TRBJ1-2,once,TRBV6-6,ASSYGVYGYT
TRBJ1-5,.,TRBV6-2/TRBV6-3,ASSYEGRFSNQPQH
TRBJ1-1,.,TRBV12-3/TRBV12-4,ASRRGQGNGAF
TRBJ2-1,.,TRBV19,ASSMGNSGGSYNEQF
TRBJ2-3,.,TRBV7-2,ASSYGTGTDTQY
TRBJ1-2,.,TRBV30,AWSRDRFNYGYT
TRBJ1-6,.,TRBV6-5,ASRTGFSDSPLH
TRBJ2-3,.,TRBV5-5,ASSFPGELADTQY
TRBJ2-1,.,TRBV11-2,ASSFTSGHSYNEQF
TRBJ1-5,.,TRBV6-2/TRBV6-3,ASSYQGNNQPQH
TRBJ2-3,.,TRBV5-1,ASSLAPTDTQY
TRBJ2-3,.,TRBV29-1,SVEAPTDTQY